This T cell receptor (beta chain) was sequenced during a study of T cells after yellow fever vaccination. Study-wide results and caveats: Of the clonotypes, a small share occurred in both CD4 and CD8 compartments. Booster samples showed a return of most primary-vaccination clones (under 97% CD4, around 88% CD8).

Germline CDR1 and CDR2: ENHRY and SYGVKD. V gave up 4 bases and J gave up 6 bases, with 11 bases separating them. CDR3 size: 13 residues. This clonotype was counted many times. Its antigen is not known. TCRdb re-derived calls from the 5' RACE reads in MiXCR, one entry per CDR3 protein. The table has over 110,000 distinct CDR3 sequences, over 7% seen once; the top ten hold approximately 0.67%. Sample: CD4+ T cells sorted from PBMCs, taken 5 days after the yellow fever booster vaccination. The sequence derives from a man aged 30 to 45 who received the YFV17D yellow fever vaccine. The genes are TRBV10-3 and TRBJ2-3; TRBD1 is a possible D gene (6 bases). Here the CDR3 reads CAISGRGDDTQYF. DNA for the CDR3: TGTGCCATCAGTGGCAGGGGCGACGATACGCAGTATTTT.